This T cell receptor beta chain was obtained from a study of shared clonotypes between healthy human individuals (dated by TCRdb to 2019 to 2021). For context, the study as a whole: The cohort included three men and a couple of women between 18 and 49 years of age. The study deeply sequenced blood TCR repertoires of five healthy adults to estimate repertoire size and the extent of clonotype sharing between individuals. To increase sequencing depth and limit assay-specific biases, TCR repertoire library preparation and sequencing were carried out by different laboratories using diverse techniques. Per donor, three plates each were used for CD4 naive and CD4 memory, two for CD8 naive, and one for CD8 memory. Between about 0.94 and 8.9 billion PBMCs per donor were obtained by leukapheresis.

Using the deep immunoSEQ assay, TCR CDR3 regions were amplified from genomic DNA by multiplex PCR. Extracted genomic DNA from each cell subset was spread evenly across all wells of several immunoSEQ 96-well plates, with each plate serving as a replicate. For sorted subsets, around 200 ng genomic DNA, equal to tens of thousands of T cell genomes, was loaded into each replicate PCR. Purified libraries were quantified with a Qubit 3.0 fluorometer, sized on a Bioanalyzer 2100, and re-quantified with the KAPA Library Quantification kit. Each immunoSEQ 96-well plate was sequenced on its own single-read 150-cycle Illumina NextSeq 550 flow cell. The authors' pipeline ran thus. Because only junctional sequences without quality scores were contained in the immunoSEQ output, filtering matching that applied to full-length reads could not be performed. Sequences were annotated with PyIR, a Python wrapper for IgBLAST v1.9, using IMGT germline references to assign V/J genes and CDR3. Reads with weak V/J assignments (E-value above 1e-6), missing CDR3, stop codons, out-of-frame junctions, or ambiguous translated residues were removed. V3J clonotypes were defined as sequences sharing an identical inferred V gene, J gene, and CDR3 amino acid sequence. Percentage overlap between repertoires was calculated by dividing the number of shared unique clonotypes by the size of the smaller repertoire. Richness of each repertoire was evaluated using RTK rarefaction, the Chao1 estimator, and Recon v2.1 estimates of unobserved clonotypes. For all TCRbeta clonotypes obtained by the gDNA method from four donors, generation probabilities were computed with OLGA. The table comes from immuneACCESS by way of TCRdb, which keeps in-frame sequences with V and J called. Part of the clones is missing from these tables; in studies checked, under half for an unresolved V gene and the rest for unknown reasons. That table gives V, J and clone size, and the DNA gave D and trimming. This sample is represented by more than 2,000,000 clones; 93% of them were singletons. Jointly, the top ten make up about 0.37% of the sample.

V ends up 6 bases short and J 0 bases short, with an unmatched junction base count of 12. Taken from cysteine to phenylalanine, the CDR3 has 19 residues. The read is trimmed to its CDR3 DNA, 57 bases read in frame from base 1. Looking up the germline V gene yields CDR1 SNHLY and CDR2 FYNNEI. This clone was observed a single time. Its antigen remains undetermined. Base qualities are not provided; no much larger clone lies one nucleotide away. The donors were healthy, HIV-negative adults who had no recently reported acute infections or vaccinations. Every donor was a Caucasian adult residing in Nashville, Tennessee, USA. CD4+ T cells were enriched by magnetic negative selection; naive cells were then positively selected on CD45RA, and the negative fraction formed the memory subset. Blood was obtained by leukapheresis, after which PBMCs were separated by Ficoll-Histopaque density gradient centrifugation and cryopreserved in liquid nitrogen vapor phase. Purity and quantity of every magnetically sorted T cell population were checked by analytical flow cytometry. Genomic DNA was isolated from each sorted fraction and quantified by UV absorbance on a Nanodrop 2000c.

Here is what the overall study found, with its caveats: Because the study included only a small number of donors, the genetic and exposure-history diversity represented was limited. Sampling was restricted to blood, and TCR repertoires in tissues likely differ from the TCR repertoires found in blood. Pairwise subsampling indicated that sequencing depth was expected to affect the degree of clonotype sharing among donors. Larger estimated clonotype richness was generally found for naive subsets than for memory subsets. Clonotypes shared by all four sorted-subset donors showed higher generation probabilities than non-shared clonotypes. Even with the large sequencing depth, rarefaction of the sorted-subset datasets indicated that sequencing was incomplete. Sharing across a few donors was observed for around 5% of naive CD4, 3.5% of naive CD8, over 2% of memory CD4, and roughly 0.4% of memory CD8 clonotypes.

The chain is made from TRBV2 and TRBJ2-1, and 12 junctional nucleotides match TRBD2. The receptor's source is a man aged 18 to 30 in good health. Some clones in this sample may be carry-over from other donors' samples. Sequenced material: naive CD4+ T cells from PBMCs. Taken with the paper, the label for cell subset or site translates to: CD45RA+ positively selected. The sequence in DNA is TGTGCCAGCAGGGCAACTAGCGGGAGGCCCTTTAGCTCCTACAATGAGCAGTTCTTC. Protein translation: CASRATSGRPFSSYNEQFF.